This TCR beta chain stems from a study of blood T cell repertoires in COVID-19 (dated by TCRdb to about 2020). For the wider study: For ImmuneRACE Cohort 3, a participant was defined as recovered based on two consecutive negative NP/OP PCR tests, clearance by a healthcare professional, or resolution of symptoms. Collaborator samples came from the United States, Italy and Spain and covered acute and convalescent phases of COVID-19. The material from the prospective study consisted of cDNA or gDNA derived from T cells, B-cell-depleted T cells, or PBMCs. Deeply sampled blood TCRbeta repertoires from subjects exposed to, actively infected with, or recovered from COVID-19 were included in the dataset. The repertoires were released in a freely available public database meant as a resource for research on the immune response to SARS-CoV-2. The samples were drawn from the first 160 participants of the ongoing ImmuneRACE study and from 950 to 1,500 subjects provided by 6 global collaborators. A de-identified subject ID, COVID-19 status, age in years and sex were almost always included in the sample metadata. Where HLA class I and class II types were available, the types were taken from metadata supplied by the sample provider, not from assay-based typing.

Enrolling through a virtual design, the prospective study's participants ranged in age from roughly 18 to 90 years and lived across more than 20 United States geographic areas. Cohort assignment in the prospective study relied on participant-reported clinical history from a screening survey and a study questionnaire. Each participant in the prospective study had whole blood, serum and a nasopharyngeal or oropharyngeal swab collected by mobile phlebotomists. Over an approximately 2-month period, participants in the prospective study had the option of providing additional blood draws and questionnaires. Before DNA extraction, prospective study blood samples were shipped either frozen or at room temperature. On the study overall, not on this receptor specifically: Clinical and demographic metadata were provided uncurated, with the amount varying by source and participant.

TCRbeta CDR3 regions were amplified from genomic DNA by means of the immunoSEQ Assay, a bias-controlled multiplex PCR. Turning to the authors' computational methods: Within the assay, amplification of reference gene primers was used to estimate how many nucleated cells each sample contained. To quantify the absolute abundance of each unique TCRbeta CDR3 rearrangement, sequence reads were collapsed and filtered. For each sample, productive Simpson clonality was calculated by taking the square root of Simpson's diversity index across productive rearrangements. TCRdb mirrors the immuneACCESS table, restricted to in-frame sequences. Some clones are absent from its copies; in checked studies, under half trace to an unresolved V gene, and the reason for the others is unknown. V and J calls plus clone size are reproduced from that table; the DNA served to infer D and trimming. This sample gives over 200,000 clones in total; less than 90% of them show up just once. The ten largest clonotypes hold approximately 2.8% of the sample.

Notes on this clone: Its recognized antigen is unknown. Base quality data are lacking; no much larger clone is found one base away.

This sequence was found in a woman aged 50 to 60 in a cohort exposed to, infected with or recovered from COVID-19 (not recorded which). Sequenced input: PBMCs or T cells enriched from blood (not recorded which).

In nucleotide form, the sequence is TGTGCCAGCCACCAAAGCCCCAGGGACACTGAAGCTTTCTTT. Translation gives CASHQSPRDTEAFF. The receptor chain draws on TRBV5-5 and TRBJ1-1, with a tentative D gene TRBD1 over 5 matching bases. CDR1 and CDR2 are drawn from the germline V gene (reference sequence): SGHKS, YYEKEE. The CDR3 runs 14 residues from the cysteine to the phenylalanine. Only the CDR3 portion is preserved as DNA: 42 bases, with reading frame beginning at the first base. V is clipped by 7 bases and J by 3 bases, and the sequence between their germline boundaries is 16 bases long.